The T cell receptor (beta chain) under discussion was sequenced for a study of OX40 agonist ivuxolimab in advanced cancers. Study details: An anti-OX40 (CD134) antibody with agonistic activity, ivuxolimab, was administered to patients.

With 1 base removed from V and 0 bases from J, the gap between germline ends came to 7 bases. The germline V gene has CDR1 GTSNPN and CDR2 SVGIG (reference sequence). This CDR3 comprises 14 residues. Individuals having autoimmune disease history or systemic immunosuppression were not enrolled. The timepoints at which blood was sampled were baseline, cycle 4 day 1, and cycle 7 day 1. Sequencing was performed with immunoSEQ multiplex PCR; in TCRdb, only in-frame clones are kept and a portion is missing. The repertoire holds some 71,000 clones, around 84% seen once, with around 0.78% in the top ten. Material: CD4+ or CD8+ T cells sorted from blood, obtained in a trial of the OX40 agonist ivuxolimab. The genes are TRBV30 and TRBJ1-5; no firm D call. The sequence was obtained from an adult with an advanced solid tumor such as melanoma, head and neck, liver or kidney cancer. The CDR3 nucleotides are TGTGCCTGGAGTGGGTACCTTAGCAATCAGCCCCAGCATTTT. It translates to CAWSGYLSNQPQHF.